These T cell receptor beta chains were read from a single sample in a study of blood T cell repertoires in COVID-19. The assay was immunoSEQ multiplex PCR, and TCRdb's table has in-frame clones only and misses some. The repertoire has about 26,000 clones, roughly 90% of them found once; the top ten carry 2.8%. The sample comprised peripheral blood. These receptors came from a human donor in a cohort sampled during active COVID-19. Both conserved end residues are part of each CDR3. D genes are given only for firm matches. Expanded clones get a size class; other rows say once, few or many, or leave the size out.

abundance,j_gene,v_gene,d_gene,CDR3nt,CDR3aa
NA,TRBJ1-6,TRBV18,TRBD1,TGTGCCAGCTCACCGGGACAGATTAATTCACCCCTCCACTTT,CASSPGQINSPLHF
NA,TRBJ2-7,TRBV7-8,TRBD2,TGTGCCAGCAGCTTAGCGCTAGCGGGGAGATACGAGCAGTACTTC,CASSLALAGRYEQYF
NA,TRBJ1-1,TRBV6-1,NA,TGTGCCAGCAGTGAAGCGTGGGGGGAGACTGAAGCTTTCTTT,CASSEAWGETEAFF
once,TRBJ2-1,TRBV6-6,NA,TGTGCCAGCAGTTCTCTAGACAGGCTAGGCTACAATGAGCAGTTCTTC,CASSSLDRLGYNEQFF
NA,TRBJ2-3,TRBV20-1,TRBD2,TGCAGTGCTAGTGAAGTACGGACTAGCGGAATCACAGATACGCAGTATTTT,CSASEVRTSGITDTQYF
once,TRBJ2-4,TRBV6-5,TRBD2,TGTGCCAGCAGTTACCTCGGGGGGAACATTCAGTACTTC,CASSYLGGNIQYF
NA,TRBJ1-2,TRBV2,TRBD1,TGTGCCAGCAGTCCAGACGGACAGGCTGGCGGCTACACCTTC,CASSPDGQAGGYTF
NA,TRBJ1-1,TRBV19,NA,TGTGCCAGTAAGCAGGGCGAAAGCACTGAAGCTTTCTTT,CASKQGESTEAFF
once,TRBJ2-5,TRBV12-3/TRBV12-4,NA,TGTGCCAGCAGTTCAGACGGAGGAGAGACCCAGTACTTC,CASSSDGGETQYF
NA,TRBJ2-1,TRBV10-3,NA,TGTGCCATCAGTGGGGGGGACAGCCCATCCTACAATGAGCAGTTCTTC,CAISGGDSPSYNEQFF
NA,TRBJ2-1,TRBV4-1,NA,TGCGCCAGCAGCCCCCTCGAGGTTCCCTACAATGAGCAGTTCTTC,CASSPLEVPYNEQFF
NA,TRBJ1-4,TRBV5-4,TRBD1,TGTGCCAGCAGCTCATTGGACAGGGGGGATGAAAAACTGTTTTTT,CASSSLDRGDEKLFF
NA,TRBJ2-5,TRBV5-1,NA,TGCGCCAGCAGCTTAACCGACAGCCAAGAGACCCAGTACTTC,CASSLTDSQETQYF
NA,TRBJ2-1,TRBV5-1,TRBD2,TGCGCCAGCAGCCCGGGAGGCCAGCGGGGGGGCCATGAGCAGTTCTTC,CASSPGGQRGGHEQFF
NA,TRBJ2-1,TRBV2,TRBD2,TGTGCCAGCAGTGAAGCGGGTCTAGCGGGGGGAGTATGGCAGTTCTTC,CASSEAGLAGGVWQFF
once,TRBJ1-4,TRBV5-1,TRBD1,TGCGCCAGCAGCTTTGGGGACAGGGGCGAAAAACTGTTTTTT,CASSFGDRGEKLFF
NA,TRBJ2-5,TRBV11-2,TRBD2,TGTGCCAGCAGCTTCCCCTTGGGGGGGAATGGGGAGACCCAGTACTTC,CASSFPLGGNGETQYF